The entry below gives a single T cell receptor beta chain sequence along with its context. The antigen remains undetermined. Assay used: immunoSEQ multiplex PCR; TCRdb lists only in-frame clones, some missing. The sample includes 120,000 or so clones, over 75% of them seen just once. This entry is derived from a study of T cell responses to AZD1222 COVID-19 vaccine. About the study: Second doses were pooled across both intervals (about 4 or about 12 weeks). Findings and caveats of the study: Donors, mostly white British, included more females; clonal diversity was possibly underestimated. Repertoires in all cases were sampled only once the peak T cell response had passed. Just a handful of AZD1222 recipients were seropositive at baseline.

Germline trimming cut 4 bases from V and 0 bases from J; bases unmatched to any gene: 4. CDR1 and CDR2 (germline): MGHRA, YSYEKL. The CDR3 length is 16 residues. The clonotype originates from an adult in good health. Sequences were derived from peripheral blood, sampled on day 0 of AZD1222 vaccination. This chain joins TRBV4-1 and TRBJ1-4, with 8 bases matching TRBD1. The CDR3 nucleotides read TGCGCCAGCAGCCCTGGGACAGGCGCAACTAATGAAAAACTGTTTTTT. It specifies CASSPGTGATNEKLFF.